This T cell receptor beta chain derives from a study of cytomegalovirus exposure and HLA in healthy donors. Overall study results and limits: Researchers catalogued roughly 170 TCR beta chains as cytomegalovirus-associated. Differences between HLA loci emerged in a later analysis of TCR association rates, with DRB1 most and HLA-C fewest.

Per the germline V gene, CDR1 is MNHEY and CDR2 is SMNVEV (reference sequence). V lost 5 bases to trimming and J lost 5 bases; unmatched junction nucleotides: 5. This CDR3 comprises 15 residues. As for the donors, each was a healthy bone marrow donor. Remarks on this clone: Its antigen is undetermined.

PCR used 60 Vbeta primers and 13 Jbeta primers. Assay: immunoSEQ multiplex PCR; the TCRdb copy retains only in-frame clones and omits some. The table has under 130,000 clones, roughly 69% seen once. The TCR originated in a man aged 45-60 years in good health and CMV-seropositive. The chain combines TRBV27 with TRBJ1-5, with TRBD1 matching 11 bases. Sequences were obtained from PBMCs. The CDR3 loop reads CASSRDRGSDQPQHF. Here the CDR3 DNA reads TGTGCCAGCAGTCGGGACAGGGGGTCTGATCAGCCCCAGCATTTT.